The 32 T cell receptor beta chains reported below all come from one sample, sequenced in a study of PD-1 blockade in classical Hodgkin lymphoma. This table comes from immunoSEQ multiplex PCR, and its TCRdb copy is limited to in-frame clones, with some not included. The top ten hold less than 2% of the sample, which has roughly 100,000 clones, roughly 91% seen once. The time point was: cycle 4 day 1 (C4D1), after less than seven weeks of nivolumab. All patients relapsed after autologous stem cell transplantation, and brentuximab vedotin exposure varied. The input for sequencing was peripheral blood mononuclear cells (PBMCs), taken before the fourth cycle of nivolumab. The receptors were gathered from a human donor with classical Hodgkin lymphoma.

In its sample, this clone was seen once. The rearrangement links TRBV15 to TRBJ2-3; TRBD2 aligns across 7 bases. Per the germline V gene, CDR1 is LNHNV and CDR2 is YYDKDF (reference sequence). The CDR3 is made up of 22 amino acids. V gave up 5 bases and J gave up 3 bases; unmatched junction bases: 29. CDR3 bases: TGTGCCACCAGCGGTCAGGGAGGGAGCGGGACCTTCGGTTTGTCGATAACAGATACGCAGTATTTT. It encodes CATSGQGGSGTFGLSITDTQYF.

The chain links TRBV28 to TRBJ2-7; D ambiguous. The CDR3 is 11 residues long. The germline V and J ends were trimmed by 3 bases and 3 bases, with 3 bases remaining between them. Germline CDR1 and CDR2: MDHEN and SYDVKM. DNA of the CDR3: TGTGCCAGCAGTTTTTTCTACGAGCAGTACTTC. Protein sequence: CASSFFYEQYF.

CDR3: CASSPGTSAYNEQFF. CDR3 in DNA: TGTGCCAGCAGCCCCGGGACTAGCGCCTACAATGAGCAGTTCTTC. J is TRBJ2-1 and V is TRBV27; 10 bases fit TRBD2. CDR1 is MNHEY and CDR2 is SMNVEV in the germline V gene (reference sequence). Trimming took 6 bases from V and 2 from J; bases not matched to a gene: 4. This CDR3 has 15 amino acids.

The V and J genes are TRBV30 and TRBJ2-2; 8 bases are shared with TRBD1. V lost 0 bases, J lost 5 bases, and 11 bases stayed unmatched. There are 17 residues in the CDR3. The V gene's germline CDR1 is GTSNPN and CDR2 SVGIG (reference sequence). CDR3 in amino acids: CAWSVILPGQVTGELFF. The CDR3, as DNA: TGTGCCTGGAGTGTTATTTTACCGGGACAGGTGACCGGGGAGCTGTTTTTT.

This clone occurred once. The chain recombines TRBV4-2 with TRBJ1-2; D unclear. Germline loops: CDR1 LGHNA, CDR2 YNFKEQ. The V end was cut by 5 bases, the J end by 4 bases, with 14 bases between. This CDR3 region has 14 residues. CDR3 in DNA: TGTGCCAGCAGCATAAGTCACTGGTTCTATGGCTACACCTTC. Amino acid sequence: CASSISHWFYGYTF.

The gene calls are TRBV5-1 and TRBJ2-1; tentative D call: TRBD1 (6 bases). This CDR3 is 13 amino acids long. The germline V gene has CDR1 SGHRS and CDR2 YFSETQ. V was cut by 4 bases and J by 10 bases, with 15 bases left in between. The CDR3 DNA sequence: TGCGCCAGCAGCCTCCGGGACATTAACGAGCAGTTCTTC. Residues: CASSLRDINEQFF.

V and J are TRBV7-9 and TRBJ1-6, with no clear D. V was cut by 5 bases and J by 7 bases, with 15 bases left in between. The CDR3 has 15 residues. Germline lookup yields CDR1 SEHNR and CDR2 FQNEAQ (reference sequence). CDR3 in DNA: TGTGCCAGCAGCCAGGCGGGCGGGCTGAATTCACCCCTCCACTTT. It specifies CASSQAGGLNSPLHF.

V usage is TRBV4-2 and J usage is TRBJ2-7, with a weak D call TRBD2 (5 bases). The CDR3 is 15 residues long. The V gene lost 2 bases and the J gene lost 1 base, with 12 bases spanning the gap. Looked up from germline, CDR1 is LGHNA and CDR2 is YNFKEQ. This CDR3 reads CASSQRREPSYEQYF. The CDR3 DNA reads as TGTGCCAGCAGCCAAAGAAGGGAGCCGTCCTACGAGCAGTACTTC.

This clone appeared a single time. The chain uses TRBV7-9 and TRBJ2-7; the D gene is possibly TRBD2 (6 bases). With 0 bases removed from V and 9 bases from J, the gap between germline ends came to 6 bases. Germline V gene lookup returns CDR1 SEHNR and CDR2 FQNEAQ (reference sequence). The CDR3 spans 11 residues. In nucleotides, the CDR3 is TGTGCCAGCAGCTTAGCCGGGGGGCAGTACTTC. Translating it yields CASSLAGGQYF.

The V and J genes are TRBV5-1 and TRBJ2-6; D possibly corresponds to TRBD1 (5 bases). The V gene's germline CDR1 is SGHRS and CDR2 YFSETQ. V was cut by 0 bases and J by 4 bases, with 14 bases left in between. This CDR3 spans 17 amino acids. The CDR3 here is CASSLARDGAGANVLTF. The CDR3 nucleotides read TGCGCCAGCAGCTTGGCCCGTGATGGGGCCGGGGCCAACGTCCTGACTTTC.

This clone was counted between two and nine times. The chain has TRBV4-1 and TRBJ2-6; D unclear. Germline V gene lookup returns CDR1 MGHRA and CDR2 YSYEKL. V lost 3 bases, J lost 2 bases, and 11 bases lay in between. CDR3 size: 16 residues. CDR3 protein: CASSQTPPAGANVLTF. Here the CDR3 DNA reads TGCGCCAGCAGCCAGACACCTCCCGCTGGGGCCAACGTCCTGACTTTC.

The genes are TRBV18 and TRBJ2-3; D perhaps matches TRBD2 (6 bases). CDR3 size: 15 residues. V was trimmed by 3 bases and J by 1 base, leaving 11 bases between them. Per germline, CDR1 KGHSH and CDR2 LQKENI. The CDR3 loop reads CASSPGRGGTDTQYF. CDR3 bases: TGTGCCAGCTCACCTGGGCGGGGTGGCACAGATACGCAGTATTTT.

The chain carries TRBV6-1 and TRBJ1-2, with D unclear. This CDR3 comprises 15 residues. With 5 bases removed from V and 6 bases from J, the gap between germline ends came to 19 bases. The germline V gene has CDR1 MNHNS and CDR2 SASEGT. CDR3 amino acids: CASSRYEERLHGYTF. DNA for the CDR3: TGTGCCAGCAGTAGGTACGAGGAACGGCTCCATGGCTACACCTTC.

This clone was seen once. V is TRBV1 and J is TRBJ2-1; TRBD2 was called by the table and not checked on the DNA. TRBV1 counts as a pseudogene. CDR3 length: 16 residues. This CDR3 is CTSSQDSSGTNNEQFF. The CDR3 DNA follows: TGCACCAGCAGCCAAGATTCTAGCGGGACCAACAATGAGCAGTTCTTC.

The rearrangement links TRBV5-1 to TRBJ2-1, with 9 bases lining up with TRBD2. The CDR3 extends over 16 amino acids. V lost 4 bases to trimming and J lost 3 bases; unmatched junction nucleotides: 8. Germline V gene data show CDR1 as SGHRS and CDR2 as YFSETQ. The CDR3 reads CASSPNSGSFYNEQFF. CDR3 bases: TGCGCCAGCAGCCCAAATAGCGGGAGTTTCTACAATGAGCAGTTCTTC. Drawing the rest from reference TRBV5-1 and TRBJ2-1, the complete variable domain is KAGVTQTPRYLIKTRGQQVTLSCSPISGHRSVSWYQQTPGQGLQFLFEYFSETQRNKGNFPGRFSGRQFSNSRSEMNVSTLELGDSALYLCASSPNSGSFYNEQFFGPGTRLTVL.

The rearrangement uses TRBV29-1 and TRBJ2-7; 7 nucleotides match TRBD1. J gave up 3 bases and V 3 bases, and 17 bases lay outside the gene matches. In germline, CDR1 is SQVTM, CDR2 ANQGSEA. The CDR3 sequence is 17 residues long. The CDR3, as DNA: TGCAGCGTTGAGTACCAGACCGAGGGACAGTTCTTCTACGAGCAGTACTTC. Protein: CSVEYQTEGQFFYEQYF.

V and J are TRBV30 and TRBJ2-7; D is perhaps TRBD2 (5 bases). CDR1 is GTSNPN, CDR2 SVGIG, per germline (reference sequence). The length of the CDR3 is 13 residues. V gave up 5 bases and J gave up 3 bases, with 14 bases separating them. The CDR3 reads CAWLAEVGYEQYF. The CDR3 DNA sequence: TGTGCCTGGCTCGCGGAGGTTGGCTACGAGCAGTACTTC.

This clone was detected once. J is TRBJ2-2 and V is TRBV6-1, with TRBD2 matching over 8 bases. Germline CDR1 reads MNHNS; CDR2 reads SASEGT. Trimming cost V 4 bases and J 9 bases; bases outside gene matches: 1. CDR3 length: 12 amino acids. The CDR3 protein is CASSGLARELFF. In DNA, the CDR3 is TGTGCCAGCAGTGGACTAGCGAGGGAGCTGTTTTTT.

This chain connects TRBV10-3 to TRBJ1-4; possibly TRBD1 for D (6 bases). There are 13 residues in the CDR3. V dropped 8 bases and J dropped 6 bases, with 13 bases sitting between them. The V gene's germline CDR1 is ENHRY and CDR2 SYGVKD. The CDR3 sequence is CAIAAGVDEKLFF. DNA for the CDR3: TGTGCCATCGCCGCAGGGGTCGATGAAAAACTGTTTTTT.

The DNA for the CDR3 is TGTGCCAGTAGTATGGGCTCTGGAAACACCATATATTTT. This translates into CASSMGSGNTIYF. This chain links TRBV19 with TRBJ1-3, with D hard to call. Trimming took 3 bases from V and 0 from J, leaving 3 bases between them. Per the germline V gene, CDR1 is LNHDA and CDR2 is SQIVND (reference sequence). This CDR3 is built from 13 residues. Supplemented by reference TRBV19 and TRBJ1-3, the full variable domain reads DGGITQSPKYLFRKEGQNVTLSCEQNLNHDAMYWYRQDPGQGLRLIYYSQIVNDFQKGDIAEGYSVSREKKESFPLTVTSAQKNPTAFYLCASSMGSGNTIYFGEGSWLTVV.

This clone appeared a single time. Within the sample, other DNA sequences also encode this same CDR3. Here the CDR3 DNA reads TGTGCCAGCAGTTACGGGGGGGCTGATTACGAGCAGTACTTC. Translating gives CASSYGGADYEQYF. V is TRBV6-5 and J is TRBJ2-7; perhaps TRBD2 as D (7 bases). The CDR3 consists of 14 residues. Germline CDR1 reads MNHEY; CDR2 reads SVGAGI. Deletions cut 2 bases from V and 4 bases from J, with 12 bases between.

This chain uses TRBV5-5 with TRBJ1-2, with TRBD1 matching 7 bases. CDR1 SGHKS and CDR2 YYEKEE come from the germline V gene (reference sequence). The CDR3 sequence is 14 residues long. J gave up 2 bases and V 1 base, and 2 bases lay outside the gene matches. CDR3 bases: TGTGCCAGCAGCTTGCAGGGGGGGAACTATGGCTACACCTTC. Its protein is CASSLQGGNYGYTF. Combining the CDR3 with reference TRBV5-5 and TRBJ1-2 gives the whole variable domain DAGVTQSPTHLIKTRGQQVTLRCSPISGHKSVSWYQQVLGQGPQFIFQYYEKEERGRGNFPDRFSARQFPNYSSELNVNALLLGDSALYLCASSLQGGNYGYTFGSGTRLTVV.

The chain has TRBV12-2 and TRBJ1-2. TRBV12-2 is noted as a pseudogene. The CDR3 totals 19 residues. CDR3 DNA sequence: TGCGCAAGTCGCTTGAGGCGGGGGCGACCCGGGATTTCTAACTATGGCTACACCTTC. The encoded protein is CASRLRRGRPGISNYGYTF.

The genes are TRBV28 and TRBJ2-5; 8 positions match TRBD2. Germline V lookup: CDR1 MDHEN, CDR2 SYDVKM. Losses at the gene ends were 6 bases for V and 0 bases for J; bases not matched to a gene: 6. The CDR3 is 15 residues long. The CDR3 reads CASSGRGSHQETQYF. Written as DNA, the CDR3 is TGTGCCAGCAGCGGGAGGGGTTCCCACCAAGAGACCCAGTACTTC.

The chain couples TRBV4-2 to TRBJ2-5; 7 nucleotides match TRBD1. J was trimmed by 10 bases and V by 5 bases; bases with no gene match: 7. This CDR3 is 12 amino acids long. CDR1 LGHNA and CDR2 YNFKEQ come from the germline V gene. The CDR3: CASSLGGLDQYF. CDR3 bases: TGTGCCAGCAGCTTAGGGGGCCTCGACCAGTACTTC.

The chain is built from TRBV20-1 and TRBJ2-5; D is unclear. Germline values: CDR1 DFQATT, CDR2 SNEGSKA (reference sequence). The CDR3 is 9 residues long. Between the trimmed V and J ends, which lost 6 bases and 5 bases, there was a span of 4 bases. Written as DNA, the CDR3 is TGCAGTGCCCCCGAGACCCAGTACTTC. Its translation is CSAPETQYF.

This chain joins TRBV14 and TRBJ2-7; the match to TRBD2 covers 7 bases. The CDR3 has 15 residues. Germline loops: CDR1 SGHDN, CDR2 FVKESK. Trimming removed 3 bases from V and 2 bases from J; junction bases left unmatched: 7. The CDR3 sequence is CASSHLASGTYEQYF. CDR3 sequence (DNA): TGTGCCAGCAGCCATCTGGCTAGCGGAACCTACGAGCAGTACTTC.

This chain connects TRBV11-2 to TRBJ2-7, with 7 bases identical to TRBD1. J was trimmed by 3 bases and V by 5 bases; bases with no gene match: 10. This CDR3 has 15 residues. Germline lookup yields CDR1 SGHAT and CDR2 FQNNGV. The CDR3 reads CASSLGTATIYEQYF. In DNA, the CDR3 is TGTGCCAGCAGCCTCGGGACAGCTACCATCTACGAGCAGTACTTC.

The chain carries TRBV7-9 and TRBJ2-1; tentatively, D is TRBD2 (6 bases). CDR3 length: 19 residues. Germline V gene data show CDR1 as SEHNR and CDR2 as FQNEAQ (reference sequence). Trimming removed 3 bases from V and 6 bases from J, with 27 bases in between. DNA of the CDR3: TGTGCCAGCAGCTTCCATGTTTCGGTCGGCGCCACGGGGGTCAATGAGCAGTTCTTC. Amino acids: CASSFHVSVGATGVNEQFF.

The chain combines TRBV29-1 with TRBJ2-1; 7 bases align to TRBD1. V lost 7 bases and J lost 6; bases outside the gene matches: 3. The CDR3 contains 11 residues. Looked up from germline, CDR1 is SQVTM and CDR2 is ANQGSEA. In nucleotides, the CDR3 is TGCAGCGGCCGGGACAGCAATGAGCAGTTCTTC. It codes for CSGRDSNEQFF.

This chain connects TRBV7-9 to TRBJ2-7, with D perhaps TRBD2 (7 bases). The CDR3 covers 15 residues. Looked up from germline, CDR1 is SEHNR and CDR2 is FQNEAQ (reference sequence). Trimming shortened V by 4 bases and J by 5 bases, and 18 bases separated the two germline ends. This CDR3 is CASSSLRGGAHEQYF. The CDR3 DNA reads as TGTGCCAGCAGCTCCTTAAGGGGGGGGGCCCACGAGCAGTACTTC.

The CDR3 DNA sequence: TGTGCCAGCAGCTTGGTAGGAGGCTACGAGCAGTACTTC. As protein: CASSLVGGYEQYF. The V and J genes are TRBV5-4 and TRBJ2-7; D might be TRBD2 (5 bases). The germline gives CDR1 SGHNT, CDR2 YYREEE (reference sequence). With 0 bases removed from V and 3 bases from J, the gap between germline ends came to 7 bases. The CDR3 extends over 13 amino acids.